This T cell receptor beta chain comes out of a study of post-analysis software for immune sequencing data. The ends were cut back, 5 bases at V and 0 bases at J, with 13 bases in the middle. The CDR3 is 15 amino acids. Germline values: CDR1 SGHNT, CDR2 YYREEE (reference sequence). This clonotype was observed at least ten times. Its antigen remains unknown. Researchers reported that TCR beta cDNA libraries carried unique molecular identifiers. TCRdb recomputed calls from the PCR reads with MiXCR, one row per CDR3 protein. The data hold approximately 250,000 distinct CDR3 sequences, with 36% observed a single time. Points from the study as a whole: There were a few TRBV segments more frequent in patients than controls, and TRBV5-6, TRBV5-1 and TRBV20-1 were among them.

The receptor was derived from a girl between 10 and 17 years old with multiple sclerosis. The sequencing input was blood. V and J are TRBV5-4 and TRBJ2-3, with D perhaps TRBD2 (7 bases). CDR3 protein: CASRLGGGSTDTQYF. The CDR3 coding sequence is TGTGCCAGCAGGCTAGGGGGGGGGAGCACAGATACGCAGTATTTT.